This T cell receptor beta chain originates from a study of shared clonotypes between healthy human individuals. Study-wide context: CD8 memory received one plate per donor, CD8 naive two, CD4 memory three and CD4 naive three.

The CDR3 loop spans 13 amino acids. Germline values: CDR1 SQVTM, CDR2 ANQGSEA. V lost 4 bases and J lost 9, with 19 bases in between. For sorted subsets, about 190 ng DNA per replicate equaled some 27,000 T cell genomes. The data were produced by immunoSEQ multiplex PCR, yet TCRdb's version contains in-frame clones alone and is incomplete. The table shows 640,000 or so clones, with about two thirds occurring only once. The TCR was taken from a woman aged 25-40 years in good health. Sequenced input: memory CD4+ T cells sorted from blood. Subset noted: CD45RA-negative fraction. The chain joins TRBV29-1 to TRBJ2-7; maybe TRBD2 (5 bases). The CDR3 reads CSVAWRTDEGQYF. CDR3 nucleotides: TGCAGCGTTGCTTGGCGGACTGACGAGGGGCAGTACTTC.